This TCR beta chain came from a study of OX40 agonist ivuxolimab in advanced cancers. Study background: The patients received ivuxolimab by intravenous route every 2 weeks at 0.01 to 10 mg/kg. Of mixed ages from 23 to 79 and averaging about 60 years, the group was roughly 85% male.

Libraries were prepared by immunoSEQ multiplex PCR; TCRdb keeps only in-frame clonotypes and omits some of them. The table records 100,000 to 110,000 clones, 70% to 90% of them present only once. Study conclusions and caveats: Researchers did not determine the expanded peripheral T cells' antigen specificity.

CDR3 size: 16 residues. V trimming: 1 base; J trimming: 0 bases; junction bases outside the gene matches: 1. Germline assignment: CDR1 SGHDT and CDR2 YYEEEE. Regarding this clone: The antigen is undetermined.

Specimen: CD4+ or CD8+ T cells sorted from blood, collected in a trial of the OX40 agonist ivuxolimab. V usage is TRBV5-6 and J usage is TRBJ2-1; 10 nucleotides align to TRBD1. This TCR came from an adult with an advanced solid tumor such as melanoma, head and neck, liver or kidney cancer. For the CDR3, the DNA is TGTGCCAGCAGCTTGTGGGACAGGGGCTCCTACAATGAGCAGTTCTTC. Residues: CASSLWDRGSYNEQFF.